What follows describes a single TCR beta chain. Its specificity is not known. This specimen belongs to a study of cytomegalovirus exposure and HLA in healthy donors. Turning to the study itself: Most donors, roughly 82% of approximately 400 genotyped, fell in the Caucasian-associated ancestry cluster. Study observations and caveats: Despite most TCR sequences being rare, some public TCRs occurred in many donors. Being indistinguishable, some V segments were excluded, TRBV6-2 and TRBV6-3 among them.

Primers: 60 Vbeta forward and 13 Jbeta reverse. Sequencing was performed with immunoSEQ multiplex PCR; in TCRdb, only in-frame clones are kept and a portion is missing. The repertoire has a few hundred thousand clones, roughly 85% of them found once; the top ten carry more than 1.5%. Samples came from healthy bone marrow donors. The CDR3 runs to 13 residues. Germline-derived CDR1 and CDR2 are SGDLS and YYNGEE. V dropped 3 bases and J dropped 1 base, with 8 bases sitting between them. The rearrangement uses TRBV9 and TRBJ2-7; weak D call: TRBD1 (5 bases). Sequenced input: PBMCs. The clonotype originates from a man between 18 and 35 years old in good health and CMV-seronegative. The CDR3 bases are TGTGCCAGCAGCGAGGACATTTCCTACGAGCAGTACTTC. This encodes CASSEDISYEQYF.